This TCR beta chain was sequenced for a study of T cell repertoires in MIS-A myocarditis (dated by TCRdb to the early 2020s). The QIAamp DNA FFPE kit was used to extract genomic DNA from formalin-fixed paraffin-embedded autopsy tissue. As concerns this clone: The antigen this receptor binds is unknown. Per-base qualities were not stored, and no clone one base away is much larger.

TCRbeta CDR3 regions were amplified by the immunoSEQ bias-controlled multiplex PCR and were subjected to high-throughput sequencing. Concerning the study's data processing: CDR3 sequences were collapsed and filtered with the immunoSEQ vendor pipeline, and the abundance and frequency of each unique TCRbeta CDR3 were thereby quantified. Using a 90% global sequence identity threshold, CD-HIT clustered dominant CDR3 amino acid sequences together with SARS-CoV-2-specific ImmuneCODE TCRbeta sequences. Clones were classed as hyperexpanded at frequencies of 0.1 to 1 and as large at frequencies of 0.01 to 0.1. For the dominant clones, CDR3 amino acid sequences and V and J gene assignments were confirmed with MiXCR. The R stringdist package was used to calculate Levenshtein distances between the patient clonotypes and the ImmuneCODE hits. Sourced from immuneACCESS, this table was stored by TCRdb with only in-frame sequences that have V and J called. A share of the clones is absent; for the studies checked, an unresolved V gene accounts for under half, and the remainder has no known explanation. The V and J calls and clone size were taken over from that table, and D and trimming were inferred from the DNA. The sample data list fewer than 11,000 clones, and around 89% of these were observed just once. Of the sample, about 2% falls within the top ten clones.

The CDR3 starts with the cysteine, ends with the phenylalanine, and has 13 residues. Only the CDR3 portion is preserved as DNA: 39 bases, with reading frame beginning at the first base. As encoded in the germline V gene (reference sequence), CDR1 is LGHDT while CDR2 is YNNKEL. V gives up 1 base and J gives up 9 bases, and the segment between their germline ends measures 7 bases. The clonotype comes from a young man with fulminant myocarditis from multisystem inflammatory syndrome in adults (MIS-A) after COVID-19. The specimen was thoracic lymph node tissue obtained at autopsy. Recombination connected TRBV3-1 (or the pseudogene TRBV3-2) to TRBJ1-6; the D gene is not confidently resolved. DNA sequence: TGTGCCAGCAGCCAAGGCCGGACTTCACCCCTCCACTTT. It is translated as CASSQGRTSPLHF.